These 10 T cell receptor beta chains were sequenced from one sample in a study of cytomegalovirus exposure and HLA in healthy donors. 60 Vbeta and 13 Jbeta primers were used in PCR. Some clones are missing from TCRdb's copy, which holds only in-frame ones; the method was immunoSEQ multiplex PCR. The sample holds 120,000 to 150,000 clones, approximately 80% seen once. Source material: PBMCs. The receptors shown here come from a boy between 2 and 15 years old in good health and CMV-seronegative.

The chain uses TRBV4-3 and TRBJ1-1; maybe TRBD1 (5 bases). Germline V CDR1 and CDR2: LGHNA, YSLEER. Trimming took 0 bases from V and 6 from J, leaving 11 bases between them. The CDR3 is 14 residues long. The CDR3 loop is CASSQDLRAAEAFF. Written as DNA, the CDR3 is TGCGCCAGCAGCCAAGATCTCAGGGCGGCTGAAGCTTTCTTT.

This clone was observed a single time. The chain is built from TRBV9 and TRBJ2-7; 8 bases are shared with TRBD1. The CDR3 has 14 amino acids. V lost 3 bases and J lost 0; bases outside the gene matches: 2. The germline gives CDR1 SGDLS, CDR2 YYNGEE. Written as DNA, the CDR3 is TGTGCCAGCAGCGCCACAGGGGGCTCCTACGAGCAGTACTTC. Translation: CASSATGGSYEQYF. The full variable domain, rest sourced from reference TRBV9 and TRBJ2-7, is DSGVTQTPKHLITATGQRVTLRCSPRSGDLSVYWYQQSLDQGLQFLIQYYNGEERAKGNILERFSAQQFPDLHSELNLSSLELGDSALYFCASSATGGSYEQYFGPGTRLTVT.

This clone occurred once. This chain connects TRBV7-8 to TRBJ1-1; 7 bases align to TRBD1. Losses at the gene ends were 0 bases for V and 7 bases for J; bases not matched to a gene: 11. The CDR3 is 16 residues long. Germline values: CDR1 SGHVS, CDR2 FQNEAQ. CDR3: CASSLARIVGGGEAFF. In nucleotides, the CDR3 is TGTGCCAGCAGCTTAGCGAGGATTGTAGGGGGCGGTGAAGCTTTCTTT.

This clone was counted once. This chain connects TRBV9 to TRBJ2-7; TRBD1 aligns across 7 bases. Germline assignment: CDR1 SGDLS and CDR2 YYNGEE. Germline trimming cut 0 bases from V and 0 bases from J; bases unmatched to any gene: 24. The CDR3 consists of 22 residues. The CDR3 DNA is TGTGCCAGCAGCGTAGTCTTTCGTGGGTGGGACAGATTTGTTCTATTCTCCTACGAGCAGTACTTC. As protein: CASSVVFRGWDRFVLFSYEQYF. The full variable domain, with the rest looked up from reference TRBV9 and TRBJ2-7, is DSGVTQTPKHLITATGQRVTLRCSPRSGDLSVYWYQQSLDQGLQFLIQYYNGEERAKGNILERFSAQQFPDLHSELNLSSLELGDSALYFCASSVVFRGWDRFVLFSYEQYFGPGTRLTVT.

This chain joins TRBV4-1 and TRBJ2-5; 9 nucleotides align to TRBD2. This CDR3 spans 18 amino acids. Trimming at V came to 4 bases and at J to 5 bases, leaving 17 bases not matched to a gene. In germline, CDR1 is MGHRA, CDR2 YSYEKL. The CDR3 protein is CASSPTGGGASISETQYF. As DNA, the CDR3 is TGCGCCAGCAGCCCCACGGGCGGGGGGGCTTCTATATCGGAGACCCAGTACTTC.

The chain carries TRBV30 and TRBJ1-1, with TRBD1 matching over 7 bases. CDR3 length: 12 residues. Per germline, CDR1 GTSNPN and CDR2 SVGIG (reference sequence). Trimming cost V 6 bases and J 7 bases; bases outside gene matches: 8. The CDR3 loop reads CACSPRGNEAFF. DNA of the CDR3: TGTGCCTGTTCCCCCAGGGGGAATGAAGCTTTCTTT.

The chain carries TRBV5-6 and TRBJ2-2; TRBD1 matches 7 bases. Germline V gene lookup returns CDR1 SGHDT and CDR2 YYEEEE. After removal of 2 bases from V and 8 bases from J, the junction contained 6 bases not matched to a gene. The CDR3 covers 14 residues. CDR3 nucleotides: TGTGCCAGCAGCTTACGCCAGGGGGTTGGGGAGCTGTTTTTT. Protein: CASSLRQGVGELFF.

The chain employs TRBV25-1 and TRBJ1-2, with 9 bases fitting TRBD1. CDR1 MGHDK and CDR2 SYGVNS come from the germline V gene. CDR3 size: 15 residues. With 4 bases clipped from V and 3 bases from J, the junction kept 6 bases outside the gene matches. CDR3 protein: CASSASQGADYGYTF. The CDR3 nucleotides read TGTGCCAGCAGTGCGTCACAGGGGGCTGACTATGGCTACACCTTC.

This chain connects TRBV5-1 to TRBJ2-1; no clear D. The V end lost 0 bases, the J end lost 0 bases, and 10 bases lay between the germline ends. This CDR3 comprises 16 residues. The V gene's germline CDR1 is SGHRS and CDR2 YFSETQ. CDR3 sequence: CASSLEPLSSYNEQFF. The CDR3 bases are TGCGCCAGCAGCTTGGAACCACTGAGCTCCTACAATGAGCAGTTCTTC.

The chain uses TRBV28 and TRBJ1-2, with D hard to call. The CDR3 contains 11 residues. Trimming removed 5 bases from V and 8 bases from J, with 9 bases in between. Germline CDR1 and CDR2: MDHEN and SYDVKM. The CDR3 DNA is TGTGCCAGCAGTGTACGAACAGGCTACACCTTC. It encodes CASSVRTGYTF.